The 10 T cell receptor beta chains reported below all come from one sample, sequenced in a study of PD-1 blockade in classical Hodgkin lymphoma. Time point indicated: newly diagnosed, previously untreated cHL patient sample. Sequencing was performed with immunoSEQ multiplex PCR; in TCRdb, only in-frame clones are kept and a portion is missing. The data hold over 60,000 clones, with nearly 95% observed a single time. The specimen sequenced was peripheral blood mononuclear cells (PBMCs). The receptor set was obtained from a human donor with classical Hodgkin lymphoma.

The chain uses TRBV2 and TRBJ2-7, with 10 bases identical to TRBD1. This CDR3 has 15 residues. The germline V gene encodes CDR1 SNHLY and CDR2 FYNNEI. The ends lost 1 base at V and 4 bases at J; junction bases unmatched: 4. DNA of the CDR3: TGTGCCAGCAGTGAAGAGGGACAGGGGTGGTACGAGCAGTACTTC. Protein sequence: CASSEEGQGWYEQYF.

The CDR3 spells CASFPAEAGSGELFF. In nucleotides, the CDR3 is TGCGCCAGCTTTCCCGCAGAAGCGGGGTCCGGGGAGCTGTTTTTT. The chain is built from TRBV5-1 and TRBJ2-2, with 7 bases that match TRBD2. Trimming removed 7 bases from V and 6 bases from J; junction bases left unmatched: 12. Germline values: CDR1 SGHRS, CDR2 YFSETQ. The length of the CDR3 is 15 residues.

The V gene is TRBV21-1, the J gene TRBJ1-2; the D segment call TRBD1 is taken from the table without a DNA check. TRBV21-1 is a pseudogene locus. The CDR3 is made up of 13 amino acids. The CDR3 sequence: CASGDRAFYGYTF. DNA for the CDR3: TGTGCCAGCGGGGACAGGGCCTTCTATGGCTACACCTTC.

The chain has TRBV10-3 and TRBJ1-2; D is possibly TRBD1 (6 bases). CDR1 is ENHRY, CDR2 SYGVKD, per germline. V was cut by 4 bases and J by 5 bases, with 14 bases left in between. The CDR3 is 14 amino acids. CDR3 sequence (DNA): TGTGCCATCAGTGGAGACAGGTGGGATTATGGCTACACCTTC. Amino acid sequence: CAISGDRWDYGYTF.

This clone was seen just once. Other nucleotide sequences from this sample produce the same CDR3. This chain links TRBV29-1 with TRBJ1-4; perhaps TRBD1 as D (5 bases). Deletions cut 3 bases from V and 13 bases from J, with 24 bases between. CDR3 length equals 15 residues. Germline assignment: CDR1 SQVTM and CDR2 ANQGSEA. The CDR3: CSVEDPGLPFEGLFF. The CDR3 DNA reads as TGCAGCGTTGAGGATCCGGGACTCCCCTTCGAAGGACTGTTTTTT.

V gene TRBV6-5 combines with J gene TRBJ2-3; TRBD1 aligns across 9 bases. The CDR3 sequence is 14 residues long. J gave up 8 bases and V 6 bases, and 9 bases lay outside the gene matches. Germline V lookup: CDR1 MNHEY, CDR2 SVGAGI. CDR3 protein: CASSQDRGPRTQYF. The CDR3 region has the DNA TGTGCCAGCAGCCAGGACAGGGGTCCCCGTACGCAGTATTTT.

The V call is TRBV18, the J call TRBJ2-3; D is undetermined. Trimming pared 2 bases from V and 1 base from J, leaving 7 bases between. The germline V gene has CDR1 KGHSH and CDR2 LQKENI. This CDR3 contains 14 residues. CDR3 sequence reads: CASSPASGTDTQYF. The CDR3 coding sequence is TGTGCCAGCTCACCAGCCAGCGGCACAGATACGCAGTATTTT.

This clone occurred a few times. This chain uses TRBV18 with TRBJ1-1; D is perhaps TRBD1 (5 bases). This CDR3 spans 13 amino acids. Trimming stripped 2 bases from V and 1 base from J, with 5 bases between. Per germline, CDR1 KGHSH and CDR2 LQKENI. The CDR3 here is CASSPTGNTEAFF. CDR3 bases: TGTGCCAGCTCACCAACAGGGAACACTGAAGCTTTCTTT.

In this sample, this clone turned up once. The chain has TRBV11-3 and TRBJ1-6; tentatively, D is TRBD1 (6 bases). Germline loops: CDR1 SGHNT, CDR2 YENEEA. This CDR3 region has 13 residues. Trimming shortened V by 5 bases and J by 8 bases, and 10 bases separated the two germline ends. CDR3 bases: TGTGCCAGCAGCCAGGACAGTTATTCACCCCTCCACTTT. It codes for CASSQDSYSPLHF.

The CDR3 DNA sequence: TGTGCCAGCAGCCTACAAAGGATGGGGGATGAAAAACTGTTTTTT. Its translation is CASSLQRMGDEKLFF. The rearrangement joins TRBV7-9 to TRBJ1-4; possible D gene TRBD1, 5 bases. Trimming removed 5 bases from V and 6 bases from J, with 16 bases in between. The CDR3 length is 15 residues. The germline V gene encodes CDR1 SEHNR and CDR2 FQNEAQ (reference sequence).